This entry lists 25 T cell receptor beta chains sequenced from one sample in a study of T cells in severe cutaneous drug reactions. Libraries were made by iRepertoire multiplex PCR with TCR subtype-specific primers for bulk and single-cell sequencing. TCRdb reprocessed the multiplex PCR reads; each CDR3 protein has one entry and no DNA is given. Its table records some 5,000 distinct CDR3 sequences. The patients sequenced had a carbamazepine-induced Stevens-Johnson syndrome or toxic epidermal necrolysis reaction. Source material: PBMCs. The receptors here all came from a human donor with a severe cutaneous adverse drug reaction.

The V gene is TRBV20-1, the J gene TRBJ2-2; the TCRdb call, TRBD1, lacks DNA for checking. Germline values: CDR1 DFQATT, CDR2 SNEGSKA (reference sequence). The CDR3 has 13 amino acids. CDR3 protein: CSAATGGTGELFF.

This sequence joins TRBV30 and TRBJ1-1. The germline CDR1 and CDR2 sequences are GTSNPN and SVGIG (reference sequence). The CDR3 contains 14 residues. CDR3 region: CAWKRTAPNTEAFF.

This sequence joins TRBV4-1 and TRBJ2-5; TCRdb names TRBD2, which stays unverified in the absence of DNA. CDR3 length: 16 residues. CDR1 and CDR2 from the germline V gene are MGHRA and YSYEKL. CDR3 sequence reads: CASSPGTSRLQETQYF.

According to its frequency, this clonotype is medium-sized (0.01 to 0.1%). The rearrangement uses TRBV4-2 and TRBJ1-4; TCRdb names TRBD1, which stays unverified in the absence of DNA. The CDR3 extends over 17 amino acids. Germline loops: CDR1 LGHNA, CDR2 YNFKEQ. CDR3 amino acids: CASSQVGGGERDEKLFF.

This clonotype is called medium-sized (0.01 to 0.1%) based on its frequency. Here the CDR3 reads CASNPWGSTNEKLFF. This sequence joins TRBV28 and TRBJ1-4. The CDR3 contains 15 residues. The germline V gene has CDR1 MDHEN and CDR2 SYDVKM. Full variable domain (missing parts from reference TRBV28 and TRBJ1-4): DVKVTQSSRYLVKRTGEKVFLECVQDMDHENMFWYRQDPGLGLRLIYFSYDVKMKEKGDIPEGYSVSREKKERFSLILESASTNQTSMYLCASNPWGSTNEKLFFGSGTQLSVL.

By frequency, this clonotype is medium-sized. This chain joins TRBV6-2 or TRBV6-3 and TRBJ2-3; absent DNA, TCRdb's TRBD2 call cannot be checked. The CDR3 has 13 amino acids. CDR1 is MNHEY and CDR2 is SVGEGT in the germline V gene. The CDR3 loop is CASSERETDTQYF.

V usage is TRBV4-1 and J usage is TRBJ2-7; TCRdb selects TRBD1, and the lack of DNA leaves this call unchecked. The CDR3 length is 16 residues. Germline CDR1 and CDR2: MGHRA and YSYEKL. The CDR3 sequence: CASSLEIDRGRSEQYF.

The chain carries TRBV6-1 and TRBJ1-4; TCRdb calls TRBD1, which cannot be checked without DNA. CDR3 length equals 15 residues. Germline CDR1 is MNHNS and CDR2 is SASEGT. The chain's CDR3 is CASSRPGQGTEKLFF.

The CDR3 loop is CASRAPLDGMNTEAFF. The V gene is TRBV12-3 or TRBV12-4, the J gene TRBJ1-1. The CDR3 is 16 amino acids.

The J gene is TRBJ1-1, the V gene TRBV29-1; the D call from TCRdb, TRBD1, cannot be confirmed without DNA. The CDR3 is made up of 13 amino acids. Germline V gene data show CDR1 as SQVTM and CDR2 as ANQGSEA. Here the CDR3 reads CSVKTGLNTEAFF.

Its frequency marks this clonotype as medium-sized. This sequence joins TRBV7-9 and TRBJ2-3; without DNA, the TCRdb call of TRBD2 cannot be checked. CDR1 and CDR2 (germline): SEHNR, FQNEAQ (reference sequence). This CDR3 is built from 17 residues. The CDR3 loop is CASSNLAGVASTDTQYF.

According to its frequency, this clonotype is medium-sized. This sequence joins TRBV27 and TRBJ2-1. Germline CDR1 MNHEY, CDR2 SMNVEV (reference sequence). The CDR3 has 15 amino acids. The CDR3 loop reads CASSPFGVGDNEQFF.

V and J are TRBV7-9 and TRBJ2-1. The CDR3 spans 15 residues. Germline V gives CDR1 SEHNR, CDR2 FQNEAQ (reference sequence). CDR3 sequence: CASSPQGSSYNEQFF.

The V gene is TRBV30, the J gene TRBJ1-5; TCRdb's D call of TRBD1 is untestable without DNA. CDR1 and CDR2 (germline): GTSNPN, SVGIG (reference sequence). The CDR3 is made up of 15 amino acids. CDR3 residues: CAWSKARTVNQPQHF.

Judged by frequency, this clonotype is medium-sized (0.01 to 0.1%). The genes are TRBV15 and TRBJ2-1; TCRdb proposes TRBD1, but this gene call is untestable without DNA. Per germline, CDR1 LNHNV and CDR2 YYDKDF (reference sequence). The CDR3 is 15 amino acids. The CDR3: CATSSGGSIYNEQFF.

V and J are TRBV7-6 and TRBJ2-7. The CDR3 contains 14 residues. Per germline, CDR1 SGHVS and CDR2 FNYEAQ. CDR3 amino acids: CASSPVAGLYEQYF.

Its frequency marks this clonotype as medium-sized. This chain connects TRBV7-2 to TRBJ1-5. This CDR3 comprises 13 residues. Germline CDR1 SGHTA, CDR2 FQGNSA. This chain's CDR3 is CASSLATYQPQHF.

This clonotype ranks as medium-sized in terms of frequency. The J gene is TRBJ2-1, the V gene TRBV7-6. CDR1 and CDR2 (germline): SGHVS, FNYEAQ. CDR3 size: 15 residues. CDR3 amino acids: CASSPRGGNYNEQFF.

The rearrangement joins TRBV20-1 to TRBJ2-1. The CDR3 has 14 amino acids. Germline V gives CDR1 DFQATT, CDR2 SNEGSKA (reference sequence). This chain's CDR3 is CSAKTALTYNEQFF.

The chain combines TRBV28 with TRBJ2-2; TCRdb calls TRBD1, which cannot be checked without DNA. Germline CDR1 and CDR2: MDHEN and SYDVKM. The CDR3 totals 16 residues. CDR3: CASSLLRQGDTGELFF. The complete variable domain, with remaining parts taken from reference TRBV28 and TRBJ2-2, reads DVKVTQSSRYLVKRTGEKVFLECVQDMDHENMFWYRQDPGLGLRLIYFSYDVKMKEKGDIPEGYSVSREKKERFSLILESASTNQTSMYLCASSLLRQGDTGELFFGEGSRLTVL.

V usage is TRBV6-6 and J usage is TRBJ2-2. Germline lookup yields CDR1 MNHNY and CDR2 SVGAGI (reference sequence). The CDR3 sequence is 11 residues long. The CDR3 loop is CASSPSGGLFF.

This clonotype shows up as medium-sized by frequency. The rearrangement uses TRBV7-2 and TRBJ2-1; absent DNA, TCRdb's TRBD2 call cannot be checked. The CDR3 runs to 13 residues. In germline, CDR1 is SGHTA, CDR2 FQGNSA. The CDR3 is CASRRGRSNEQFF.

V is TRBV7-2 and J is TRBJ2-3; without DNA, the TCRdb call of TRBD2 cannot be checked. From germline, CDR1 is SGHTA and CDR2 FQGNSA. The CDR3 runs to 14 residues. The CDR3 loop reads CASSRTSVRDTQYF.

This chain connects TRBV20-1 to TRBJ2-7; the D gene TCRdb calls, TRBD2, cannot be checked with no DNA. This CDR3 has 15 residues. CDR1 DFQATT and CDR2 SNEGSKA come from the germline V gene (reference sequence). The CDR3 here is CSASWSAGMSYEQYF.

By frequency, this clonotype registers medium-sized. The chain links TRBV28 to TRBJ1-5; TCRdb gives TRBD1 as the D gene, but with no DNA this cannot be confirmed. In germline, CDR1 is MDHEN, CDR2 SYDVKM. CDR3 length: 15 residues. CDR3 protein: CASSLAPYSNQPQHF.